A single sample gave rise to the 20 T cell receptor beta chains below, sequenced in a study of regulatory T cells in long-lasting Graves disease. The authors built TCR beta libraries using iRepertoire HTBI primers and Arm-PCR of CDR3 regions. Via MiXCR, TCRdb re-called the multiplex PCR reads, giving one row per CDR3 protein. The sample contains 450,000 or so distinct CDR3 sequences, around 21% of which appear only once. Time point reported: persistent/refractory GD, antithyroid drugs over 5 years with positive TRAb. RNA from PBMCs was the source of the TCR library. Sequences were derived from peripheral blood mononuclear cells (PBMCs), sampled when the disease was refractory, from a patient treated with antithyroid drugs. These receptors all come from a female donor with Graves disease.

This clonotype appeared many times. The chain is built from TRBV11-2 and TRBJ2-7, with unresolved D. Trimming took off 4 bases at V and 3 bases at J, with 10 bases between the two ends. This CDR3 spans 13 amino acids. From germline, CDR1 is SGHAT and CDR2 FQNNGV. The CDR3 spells CASSYDLDYEQYF. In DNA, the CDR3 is TGTGCCAGCAGCTATGACCTGGACTACGAGCAGTACTTC.

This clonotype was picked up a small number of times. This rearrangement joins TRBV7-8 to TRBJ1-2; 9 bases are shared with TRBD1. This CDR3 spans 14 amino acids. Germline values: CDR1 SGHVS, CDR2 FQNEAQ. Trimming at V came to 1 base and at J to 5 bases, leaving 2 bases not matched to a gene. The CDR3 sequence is CASSLEDRGYGYTF. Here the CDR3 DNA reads TGTGCCAGCAGCTTAGAGGACAGGGGTTATGGCTACACCTTC.

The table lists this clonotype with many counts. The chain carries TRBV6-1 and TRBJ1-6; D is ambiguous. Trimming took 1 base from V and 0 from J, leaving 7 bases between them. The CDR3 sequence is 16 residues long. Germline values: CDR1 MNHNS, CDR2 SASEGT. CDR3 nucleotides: TGTGCCAGCAGTGAAGGGGAGGGCTCCTATAATTCACCCCTCCACTTT. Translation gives CASSEGEGSYNSPLHF.

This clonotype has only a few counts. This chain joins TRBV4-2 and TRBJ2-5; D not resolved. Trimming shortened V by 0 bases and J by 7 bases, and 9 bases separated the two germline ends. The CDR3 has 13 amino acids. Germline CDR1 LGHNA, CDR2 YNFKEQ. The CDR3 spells CASSQDITGTQYF. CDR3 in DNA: TGTGCCAGCAGCCAAGATATTACGGGGACCCAGTACTTC.

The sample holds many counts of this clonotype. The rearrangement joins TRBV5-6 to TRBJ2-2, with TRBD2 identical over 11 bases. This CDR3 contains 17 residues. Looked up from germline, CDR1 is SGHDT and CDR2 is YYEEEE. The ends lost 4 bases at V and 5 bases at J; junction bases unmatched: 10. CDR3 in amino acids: CASSAGGTSGLTGELFF. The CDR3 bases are TGTGCCAGCAGCGCTGGGGGGACTAGCGGCCTTACCGGGGAGCTGTTTTTT.

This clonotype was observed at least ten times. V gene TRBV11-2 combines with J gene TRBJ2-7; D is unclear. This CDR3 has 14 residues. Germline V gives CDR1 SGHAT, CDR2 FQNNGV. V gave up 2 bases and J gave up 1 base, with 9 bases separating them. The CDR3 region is CASSLPGRSYEQYF. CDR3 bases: TGTGCCAGCAGCTTACCGGGCCGATCCTACGAGCAGTACTTC.

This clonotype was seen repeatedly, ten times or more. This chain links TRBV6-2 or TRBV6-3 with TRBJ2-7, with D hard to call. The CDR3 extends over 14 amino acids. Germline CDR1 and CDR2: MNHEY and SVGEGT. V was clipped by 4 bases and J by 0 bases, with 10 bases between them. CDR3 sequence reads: CASSSTDASYEQYF. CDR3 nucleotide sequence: TGTGCCAGCAGTTCAACGGACGCCTCCTACGAGCAGTACTTC.

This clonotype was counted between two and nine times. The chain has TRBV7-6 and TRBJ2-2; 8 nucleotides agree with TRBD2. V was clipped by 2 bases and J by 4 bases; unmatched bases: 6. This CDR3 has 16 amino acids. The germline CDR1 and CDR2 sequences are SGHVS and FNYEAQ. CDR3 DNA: TGTGCCAGCAGCTTAAGTCAGCGGGAGATCACCGGGGAGCTGTTTTTT. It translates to CASSLSQREITGELFF.

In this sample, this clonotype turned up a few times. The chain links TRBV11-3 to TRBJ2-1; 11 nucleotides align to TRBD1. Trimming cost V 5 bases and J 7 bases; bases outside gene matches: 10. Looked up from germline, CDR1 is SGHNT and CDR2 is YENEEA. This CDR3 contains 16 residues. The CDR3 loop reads CASSPHTGTGGNEQFF. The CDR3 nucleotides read TGTGCCAGCAGCCCCCACACCGGGACAGGGGGTAATGAGCAGTTCTTC.

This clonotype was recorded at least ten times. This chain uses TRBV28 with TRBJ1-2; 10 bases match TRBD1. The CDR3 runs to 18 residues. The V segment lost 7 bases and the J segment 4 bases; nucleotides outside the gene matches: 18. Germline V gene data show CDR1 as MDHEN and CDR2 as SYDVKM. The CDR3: CASITHHPGQGTGYGYTF. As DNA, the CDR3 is TGTGCCAGCATAACACACCACCCGGGACAGGGGACAGGCTATGGCTACACCTTC.

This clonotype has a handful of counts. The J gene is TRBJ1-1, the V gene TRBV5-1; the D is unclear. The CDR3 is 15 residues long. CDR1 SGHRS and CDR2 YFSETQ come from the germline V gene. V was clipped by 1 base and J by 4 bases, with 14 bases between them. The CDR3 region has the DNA TGCGCCAGCAGCTTGACGGGGTCCCTGAGCACTGAAGCTTTCTTT. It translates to CASSLTGSLSTEAFF.

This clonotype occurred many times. CDR3 sequence reads: CASSLAPGAKEQYF. The CDR3 region has the DNA TGTGCCAGCAGCTTAGCCCCGGGGGCGAAAGAGCAGTACTTC. This chain links TRBV7-2 with TRBJ2-7, with D possibly being TRBD1 or TRBD2 (6 bases each). V was cut by 0 bases and J by 7 bases, with 13 bases left in between. The germline CDR1 and CDR2 sequences are SGHTA and FQGNSA. This CDR3 is built from 14 residues.

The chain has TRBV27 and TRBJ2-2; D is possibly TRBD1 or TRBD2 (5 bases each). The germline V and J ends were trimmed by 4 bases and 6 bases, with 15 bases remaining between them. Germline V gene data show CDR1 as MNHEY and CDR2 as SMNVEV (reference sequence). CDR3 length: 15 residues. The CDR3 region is CASSSRGKVAGELFF. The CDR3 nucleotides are TGTGCCAGCAGTTCCCGGGGCAAAGTTGCCGGGGAGCTGTTTTTT.

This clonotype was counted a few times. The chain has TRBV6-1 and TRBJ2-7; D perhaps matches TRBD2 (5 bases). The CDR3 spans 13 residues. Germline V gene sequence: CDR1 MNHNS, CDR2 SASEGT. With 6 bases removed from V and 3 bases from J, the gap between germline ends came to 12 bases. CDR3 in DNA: TGTGCCAGCAGGAACCGGGGATTCTACGAGCAGTACTTC. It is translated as CASRNRGFYEQYF.

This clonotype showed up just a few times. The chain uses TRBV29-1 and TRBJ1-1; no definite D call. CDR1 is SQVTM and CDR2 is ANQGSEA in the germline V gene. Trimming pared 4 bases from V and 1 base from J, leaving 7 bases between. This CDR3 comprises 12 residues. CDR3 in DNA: TGCAGCGTTGTTTCGGGGAACACTGAAGCTTTCTTT. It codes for CSVVSGNTEAFF.

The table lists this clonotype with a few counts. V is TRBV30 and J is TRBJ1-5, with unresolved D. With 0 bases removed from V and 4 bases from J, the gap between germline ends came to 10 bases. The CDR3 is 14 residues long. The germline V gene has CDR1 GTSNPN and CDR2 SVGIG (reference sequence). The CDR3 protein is CAWSVPGPNQPQHF. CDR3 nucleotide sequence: TGTGCCTGGAGTGTACCCGGACCTAATCAGCCCCAGCATTTT.

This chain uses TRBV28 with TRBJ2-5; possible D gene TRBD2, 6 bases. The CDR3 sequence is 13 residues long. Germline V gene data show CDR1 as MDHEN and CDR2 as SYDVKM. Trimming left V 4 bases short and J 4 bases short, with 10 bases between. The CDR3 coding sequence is TGTGCCAGCAGTTCGAGGAGGGTAGAGACCCAGTACTTC. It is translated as CASSSRRVETQYF.

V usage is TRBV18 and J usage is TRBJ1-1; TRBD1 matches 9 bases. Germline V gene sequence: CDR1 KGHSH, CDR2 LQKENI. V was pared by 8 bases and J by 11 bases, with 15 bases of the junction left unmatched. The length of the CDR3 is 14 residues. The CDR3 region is CASGKQGAVYGAFF. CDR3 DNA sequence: TGTGCCAGCGGAAAACAGGGGGCTGTTTATGGGGCTTTCTTT.

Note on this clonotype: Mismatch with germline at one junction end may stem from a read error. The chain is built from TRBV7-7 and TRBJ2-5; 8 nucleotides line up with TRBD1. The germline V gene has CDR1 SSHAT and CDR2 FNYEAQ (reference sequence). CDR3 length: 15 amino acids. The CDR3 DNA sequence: TGTGCTAGCAGCTTAGGAGCAGGGGGCGCGGAGACCCAGTACTTC. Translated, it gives CASSLGAGGAETQYF.

The CDR3 sequence: CASGGSPGYF. CDR3 in DNA: TGTGCTAGTGGGGGGAGCCCGGGATACTTC. This rearrangement joins TRBV12-5 to TRBJ2-4; D may be TRBD2 (5 bases). The V and J ends lost 6 bases and 16 bases respectively, with 13 bases between them. In germline, CDR1 is LGHNT, CDR2 FRNRAP. CDR3 length: 10 residues.